The 17 T cell receptor beta chains below were found in one sample sequenced in a study of early T cells in non-severe SARS-CoV-2 infection. Each CDR3 protein is one row after TCRdb ran MiXCR on the 5' RACE reads. The data contain roughly 100,000 distinct CDR3 sequences, about 13% of them singletons. The sample taken for sequencing was whole blood. The receptors were sampled from an adult who was a healthcare worker with PCR-confirmed SARS-CoV-2 infection or an uninfected control (not recorded which).

This clonotype was counted between two and nine times. CDR3 protein: CSARDHRDSRRETQYF. For the CDR3, the DNA is TGCAGTGCTAGAGACCACCGGGACAGTCGCCGAGAGACCCAGTACTTC. The rearrangement links TRBV20-1 to TRBJ2-5; TRBD1 matches at 7 bases. The CDR3 sequence is 16 residues long. Germline CDR1 and CDR2: DFQATT and SNEGSKA (reference sequence). V dropped 0 bases and J dropped 4; count of bases not matched to a gene: 11.

The chain employs TRBV5-1 and TRBJ1-4; D unresolved. V was shortened by 1 base and J by 5 bases, with 9 bases between the two germline ends. The length of the CDR3 is 14 residues. Germline V gene lookup returns CDR1 SGHRS and CDR2 YFSETQ. The CDR3 DNA is TGCGCCAGCAGCTTGAGAACATCAAATGAAAAACTGTTTTTT. It codes for CASSLRTSNEKLFF.

In its sample, this clonotype was seen many times. CDR3 coding DNA: TGCGCCAGCAGCCCGGCAGGGAGCTCCTACAATGAGCAGTTCTTC. Protein sequence: CASSPAGSSYNEQFF. The V and J genes are TRBV5-1 and TRBJ2-1; tentatively, D is TRBD1 or TRBD2 (5 bases each). From germline, CDR1 is SGHRS and CDR2 YFSETQ. With 4 bases removed from V and 0 bases from J, the gap between germline ends came to 11 bases. The CDR3 length is 15 residues. The full variable domain, in which reference TRBV5-1 and TRBJ2-1 provide the parts outside the CDR3, is KAGVTQTPRYLIKTRGQQVTLSCSPISGHRSVSWYQQTPGQGLQFLFEYFSETQRNKGNFPGRFSGRQFSNSRSEMNVSTLELGDSALYLCASSPAGSSYNEQFFGPGTRLTVL.

This clonotype was found a few times. The chain employs TRBV11-2 and TRBJ1-1; no firm D call. Germline V gene sequence: CDR1 SGHAT, CDR2 FQNNGV. CDR3 length: 14 amino acids. Trimming took off 1 base at V and 0 bases at J, with 6 bases between the two ends. CDR3 nucleotide sequence: TGTGCCAGCAGCTTAGGGCGGCTGAACACTGAAGCTTTCTTT. This gives the protein CASSLGRLNTEAFF.

This clonotype was observed at least ten times. The V and J genes are TRBV28 and TRBJ2-7; perhaps TRBD2 as D (6 bases). The CDR3 sequence is 15 residues long. V lost 7 bases, J lost 0 bases, and 16 bases lay in between. Germline V gene lookup returns CDR1 MDHEN and CDR2 SYDVKM. This CDR3 reads CASTLGLGGSYEQYF. Written as DNA, the CDR3 is TGTGCCAGCACCCTCGGCCTCGGGGGCTCCTACGAGCAGTACTTC. The full variable domain, in which reference TRBV28 and TRBJ2-7 provide the parts outside the CDR3, is DVKVTQSSRYLVKRTGEKVFLECVQDMDHENMFWYRQDPGLGLRLIYFSYDVKMKEKGDIPEGYSVSREKKERFSLILESASTNQTSMYLCASTLGLGGSYEQYFGPGTRLTVT.

V and J are TRBV6-2 or TRBV6-3 and TRBJ1-5; D not resolved. V lost 5 bases and J lost 3, with 11 bases in between. From germline, CDR1 is MNHEY and CDR2 SVGEGT. This CDR3 is 14 amino acids long. CDR3 loop: CASSRTGDNQPQHF. The CDR3 DNA is TGTGCCAGCAGTCGGACGGGAGACAATCAGCCCCAGCATTTT.

This clonotype was seen ten or more times. V usage is TRBV20-1 and J usage is TRBJ2-5; TRBD2 aligns across 10 bases. CDR1 DFQATT and CDR2 SNEGSKA come from the germline V gene (reference sequence). The trim removed 2 bases at V and 5 bases at J, leaving 8 bases unmatched. The length of the CDR3 is 15 residues. The DNA for the CDR3 is TGCAGTGCTAGAATAGCGGGGGGCCCGGAGGAGACCCAGTACTTC. Translating it yields CSARIAGGPEETQYF.

The V call is TRBV7-2, the J call TRBJ1-2; possible D gene TRBD1, 6 bases. Per the germline V gene, CDR1 is SGHTA and CDR2 is FQGNSA. V lost 5 bases to trimming and J lost 4 bases, with 11 bases between them. The CDR3 spans 13 residues. The CDR3 sequence is CASSPDRSYGYTF. The CDR3 bases are TGTGCCAGCAGCCCTGACAGGAGCTATGGCTACACCTTC.

This sequence joins TRBV10-3 and TRBJ2-7; either TRBD1 or TRBD2 may fit D (6 bases each). Deletions cut 2 bases from V and 7 bases from J, with 15 bases between. Germline V gives CDR1 ENHRY, CDR2 SYGVKD. CDR3 length: 14 amino acids. CDR3 DNA sequence: TGTGCCATCAGTGAGCTGGGGGCACGGGGGGAGCAGTACTTC. Translating it yields CAISELGARGEQYF.

The table lists this clonotype with a few counts. The chain couples TRBV25-1 to TRBJ1-1; weak D call: TRBD1 (5 bases). Germline assignment: CDR1 MGHDK and CDR2 SYGVNS. Trimming took 3 bases from V and 4 from J, leaving 12 bases between them. The CDR3 sequence is 14 residues long. CDR3 coding DNA: TGTGCCAGCAGTGATTCCAGGGAGGGCACTGAAGCTTTCTTT. As protein: CASSDSREGTEAFF.

In this sample, this clonotype turned up many times. This chain uses TRBV6-2 or TRBV6-3 with TRBJ1-5, with a possible D match to TRBD1 (6 bases). Trimming removed 2 bases from V and 12 bases from J, with 11 bases in between. The germline CDR1 and CDR2 sequences are MNHEY and SVGEGT. This CDR3 is built from 12 residues. CDR3 DNA: TGTGCCAGCAGTTACACCAGACAGGACCAGCATTTT. The encoded protein is CASSYTRQDQHF.

This clonotype was recorded at least ten times. The chain employs TRBV7-2 and TRBJ1-2; D possibly corresponds to TRBD1 (6 bases). Trimming removed 1 base at V and 1 base at J, with 22 bases between. CDR3 length: 19 residues. Germline values: CDR1 SGHTA, CDR2 FQGNSA. CDR3 nucleotide sequence: TGTGCCAGCAGCTTAGGGAGACAGGCCGTAGGGAGGGTTAACTATGGCTACACCTTC. It encodes CASSLGRQAVGRVNYGYTF.

This clonotype came up many times. V is TRBV2 and J is TRBJ1-1; 9 bases are shared with TRBD1. Germline loops: CDR1 SNHLY, CDR2 FYNNEI. The CDR3 is 13 residues long. V trimming: 6 bases; J trimming: 6 bases; junction bases outside the gene matches: 5. This chain's CDR3 is CASSLGQGAEAFF. The DNA of the CDR3 is TGTGCCAGCAGCCTGGGACAGGGCGCTGAAGCTTTCTTT.

The CDR3 sequence: CASSEAERQRPGDIQYF. CDR3 DNA sequence: TGTGCCAGCAGTGAAGCGGAGAGGCAACGCCCAGGGGACATTCAGTACTTC. The chain joins TRBV6-1 to TRBJ2-4, with TRBD1 as a possible D gene (6 bases). Trimming pared 0 bases from V and 8 bases from J, leaving 20 bases between. The germline gives CDR1 MNHNS, CDR2 SASEGT. This CDR3 comprises 17 residues.

With regard to this clonotype: Its ends do not fully match the called genes, so a read error is possible. The chain combines TRBV18 with TRBJ2-7; a weak D match, TRBD1 (6 bases). Germline lookup yields CDR1 KGHSH and CDR2 LQKENI. The CDR3 covers 13 residues. CDR3 loop: CANSPGQLYEQYF. In nucleotides, the CDR3 is TGTGCCAACTCACCAGGACAGCTCTACGAGCAGTACTTC.

This clonotype was counted at least ten times. The chain uses TRBV7-9 and TRBJ2-1; 12 positions match TRBD2. In germline, CDR1 is SEHNR, CDR2 FQNEAQ (reference sequence). J was trimmed by 7 bases and V by 5 bases; bases with no gene match: 6. There are 15 residues in the CDR3. CDR3 amino acids: CASSPRLAGENEQFF. The CDR3 nucleotides are TGTGCCAGCAGCCCCAGACTAGCGGGGGAAAATGAGCAGTTCTTC.

This clonotype was picked up many times. CDR3: CASSWGPRGQPYEQYF. CDR3 nucleotide sequence: TGCGCCAGCAGCTGGGGGCCCCGGGGACAGCCTTACGAGCAGTACTTC. V is TRBV5-1 and J is TRBJ2-7, with 7 bases lining up with TRBD1. Trimming at V came to 3 bases and at J to 4 bases, leaving 13 bases not matched to a gene. The CDR3 extends over 16 amino acids. Germline loops: CDR1 SGHRS, CDR2 YFSETQ. Full variable domain (missing parts from reference TRBV5-1 and TRBJ2-7): KAGVTQTPRYLIKTRGQQVTLSCSPISGHRSVSWYQQTPGQGLQFLFEYFSETQRNKGNFPGRFSGRQFSNSRSEMNVSTLELGDSALYLCASSWGPRGQPYEQYFGPGTRLTVT.